This T cell receptor (beta chain) appears in the sequencing data of a study of breast tumors, draining lymph nodes, adjacent tissues. The study's findings and limits: Tumor repertoires ranked between lymph nodes and nontumor tissue in diversity, with V and J gene preferences.

CDR1 and CDR2 (germline): SGHTA, FQGTGA. This CDR3 is 17 amino acids long. Trimming at V came to 8 bases and at J to 0 bases, leaving 13 bases not matched to a gene. Using its own MiXCR run on the multiplex PCR reads, TCRdb lists one record per CDR3 protein. The profile covers approximately 13,000 distinct CDR3 sequences, with under 80% appearing a single time and about 45% taken by the ten largest. In regard to this clonotype: Its antigen is currently unknown.

The clonotype was recovered from a female donor with breast cancer. Some clones in this sample may be carry-over from other donors' samples. The V gene is TRBV7-3, the J gene TRBJ2-7, with 10 bases lining up with TRBD2. Material: tumor-adjacent breast tissue. The CDR3 reads CASPYSQLAGSSYEQYF. As DNA, the CDR3 is TGTGCCAGCCCTTATTCCCAACTAGCGGGGAGCTCCTACGAGCAGTACTTC.